Below, 10 T cell receptor beta chains from the same sample are listed, as sequenced in a study of graft-versus-host responses after intestinal transplantation. The antigens these receptors bind are not known. Sequencing used immunoSEQ multiplex PCR; TCRdb keeps in-frame clones, though not all of them. The table records about 86,000 clones, about 87% of them present only once. The sample in question was unstimulated CD4+ T cells sorted from spleen or lymph node cells, obtained before transplant. All receptors come from a human donor who was the organ donor for an intestinal transplant.

The rearrangement joins TRBV7-9 to TRBJ1-2, with 7 nucleotides matching TRBD1. The CDR3 runs to 14 residues. From germline, CDR1 is SEHNR and CDR2 FQNEAQ (reference sequence). V lost 6 bases and J lost 7; bases outside the gene matches: 11. As DNA, the CDR3 is TGTGCCAGCAGTCAAGGGGGCCCTCGTGGTGGCTACACCTTC. Translation: CASSQGGPRGGYTF. Full variable domain (outside the CDR3, taken from reference TRBV7-9 and TRBJ1-2): DTGVSQNPRHKITKRGQNVTFRCDPISEHNRLYWYRQTLGQGPEFLTYFQNEAQLEKSRLLSDRFSAERPKGSFSTLEIQRTEQGDSAMYLCASSQGGPRGGYTFGSGTRLTVV.

This sequence joins TRBV7-2 and TRBJ2-7, with D unclear. Trimming cost V 5 bases and J 0 bases, with 17 bases left between them. Germline CDR1 SGHTA, CDR2 FQGNSA. There are 16 residues in the CDR3. The CDR3: CASSPSYYLSSYEQYF. The CDR3, as DNA: TGTGCCAGCAGCCCCTCCTACTACCTAAGCTCCTACGAGCAGTACTTC.

The rearrangement joins TRBV5-1 to TRBJ1-2; 8 bases map to TRBD1. CDR3 length: 13 residues. The V segment lost 4 bases and the J segment 4 bases; nucleotides outside the gene matches: 3. Germline-derived CDR1 and CDR2 are SGHRS and YFSETQ. The CDR3 sequence: CASSPGTGYGYTF. The CDR3 DNA follows: TGCGCCAGCAGCCCGGGGACAGGCTATGGCTACACCTTC.

V is TRBV2 and J is TRBJ2-7; 9 bases are shared with TRBD1. Germline trimming cut 4 bases from V and 4 bases from J; bases unmatched to any gene: 20. The CDR3 has 19 residues. Looked up from germline, CDR1 is SNHLY and CDR2 is FYNNEI. CDR3 nucleotides: TGTGCCAGCAGTGTTAGTCCCGGGACAGGGACCGGAGGATCTTACGAGCAGTACTTC. It translates to CASSVSPGTGTGGSYEQYF.

The V call is TRBV19, the J call TRBJ1-5; 10 bases are shared with TRBD1. Germline V gene data show CDR1 as LNHDA and CDR2 as SQIVND (reference sequence). The CDR3 has 14 amino acids. V lost 7 bases, J lost 4 bases, and 4 bases stayed unmatched. CDR3 residues: CASTLGQGNQPQHF. CDR3 nucleotides: TGTGCCAGTACCTTGGGACAGGGGAATCAGCCCCAGCATTTT.

The gene calls are TRBV2 and TRBJ2-3; 8 nucleotides align to TRBD1. V lost 4 bases to trimming and J lost 4 bases; unmatched junction nucleotides: 4. Germline loops: CDR1 SNHLY, CDR2 FYNNEI. The CDR3 spans 14 residues. The CDR3 here is CASSARTGPDTQYF. The CDR3 DNA sequence: TGTGCCAGCAGTGCGAGGACAGGGCCAGATACGCAGTATTTT.

The V call is TRBV11-3, the J call TRBJ2-1, with D possibly matching TRBD2 (5 bases). The CDR3 is 11 residues long. The germline V and J ends were trimmed by 5 bases and 13 bases, with 12 bases remaining between them. Germline CDR1 reads SGHNT; CDR2 reads YENEEA. CDR3 amino acids: CASSLGVGQFF. The CDR3, as DNA: TGTGCCAGCAGCCTCGGGGTAGGACAGTTCTTC.

This chain connects TRBV5-1 to TRBJ1-2, with a weak D call TRBD1 (5 bases). CDR1 is SGHRS and CDR2 is YFSETQ in the germline V gene. The CDR3 is 16 amino acids. Between the trimmed V and J ends, which lost 0 bases and 4 bases, there was a span of 16 bases. The CDR3 region is CASSLVVGGGIYGYTF. CDR3 sequence (DNA): TGCGCCAGCAGCTTGGTGGTCGGCGGGGGGATCTATGGCTACACCTTC. The entire variable domain, with the rest obtained from reference TRBV5-1 and TRBJ1-2, is as follows: KAGVTQTPRYLIKTRGQQVTLSCSPISGHRSVSWYQQTPGQGLQFLFEYFSETQRNKGNFPGRFSGRQFSNSRSEMNVSTLELGDSALYLCASSLVVGGGIYGYTFGSGTRLTVV.

This rearrangement joins TRBV5-1 to TRBJ2-3; the match to TRBD1 covers 11 bases. CDR1 and CDR2 from the germline V gene are SGHRS and YFSETQ. This CDR3 has 16 amino acids. V lost 4 bases to trimming and J lost 2 bases; unmatched junction nucleotides: 6. The CDR3 reads CASSALGQGVTDTQYF. CDR3 nucleotide sequence: TGCGCCAGCAGCGCCTTGGGACAGGGGGTCACAGATACGCAGTATTTT.

The chain links TRBV6-5 to TRBJ2-1; 11 nucleotides align to TRBD1. CDR3 length: 15 residues. With V trimmed by 6 bases and J by 6 bases, 7 bases remained unmatched. Germline assignment: CDR1 MNHEY and CDR2 SVGAGI. The CDR3 DNA reads TGTGCCAGCAGCCGGGGGACAGGGGGACCCAATGAGCAGTTCTTC. This sequence encodes CASSRGTGGPNEQFF.